These 4 T cell receptor beta chains originate from one sample sequenced in a study of T-cell memory formation after mild COVID-19. TCRdb re-analysed the 5' RACE reads in MiXCR, keeping a single row per CDR3 protein. This sample has 150,000 or so distinct CDR3 sequences, with about 14% found just once. Sequenced material: PBMCs or a T cell subset sorted from them (not recorded which). These receptors originate from an adult woman who had mild COVID-19 (a few samples of this study predate the infection). Cell type and time point are not known.

The chain has TRBV27 and TRBJ2-7; the D call may be TRBD1 or TRBD2 (5 bases each). Germline-derived CDR1 and CDR2 are MNHEY and SMNVEV (reference sequence). This CDR3 region has 14 residues. V was cut by 1 base and J by 5 bases, with 12 bases left in between. CDR3: CASSLFGGFHEQYF. CDR3 in DNA: TGTGCCAGCAGTTTATTTGGGGGATTCCACGAGCAGTACTTC.

This clonotype was counted a few times. V usage is TRBV5-1 and J usage is TRBJ2-5; tentative D call: TRBD2 (5 bases). V was trimmed by 7 bases and J by 4 bases, leaving 14 bases between them. This CDR3 comprises 13 residues. The germline gives CDR1 SGHRS, CDR2 YFSETQ. The CDR3, as DNA: TGCGCCAGCTGTAGCGTAGGGTCAGAGACCCAGTACTTC. This translates into CASCSVGSETQYF.

The chain recombines TRBV11-2 with TRBJ2-3; TRBD2 agrees at 14 bases. The CDR3 length is 18 residues. CDR1 and CDR2 (germline): SGHAT, FQNNGV. With V trimmed by 5 bases and J by 1 base, 8 bases remained unmatched. CDR3 in DNA: TGTGCCAGCAGCAACGAGGGACTAGCGGGGGTGCGCACAGATACGCAGTATTTT. This codes for CASSNEGLAGVRTDTQYF.

This clonotype was observed a few times. CDR3 region: CASRLWLGTDSYNEQFF. In nucleotides, the CDR3 is TGTGCCAGCAGATTATGGCTCGGGACAGATTCCTACAATGAGCAGTTCTTC. The chain recombines TRBV5-6 with TRBJ2-1, with 7 bases aligning to TRBD1. Germline CDR1 and CDR2: SGHDT and YYEEEE. The CDR3 has 17 amino acids. V lost 5 bases and J lost 1; bases outside the gene matches: 12.